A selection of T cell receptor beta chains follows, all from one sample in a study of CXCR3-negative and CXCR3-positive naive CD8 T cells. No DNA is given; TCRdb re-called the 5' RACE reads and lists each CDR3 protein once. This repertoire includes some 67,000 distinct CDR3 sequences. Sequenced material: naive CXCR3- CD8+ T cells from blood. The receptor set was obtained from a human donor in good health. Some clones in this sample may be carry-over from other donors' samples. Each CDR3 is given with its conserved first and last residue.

CDR3 protein: CASSLLAGGPVGELFF
V gene: TRBV5-4
J gene: TRBJ2-2

CDR3 protein: CASSQEWLGTGISYEQYF
V gene: TRBV4-1
J gene: TRBJ2-7

CDR3 protein: CASSYSGGNTGELFF
V gene: TRBV7-9
J gene: TRBJ2-2

CDR3 protein: CSVNQGARGTEAFF
V gene: TRBV29-1
J gene: TRBJ1-1

CDR3 protein: CASSLDGTYNEQFF
V gene: TRBV12-3/TRBV12-4
J gene: TRBJ2-1

CDR3 protein: CASSPPRVLDRERLTYEQYF
V gene: TRBV12-3/TRBV12-4
J gene: TRBJ2-7

CDR3 protein: CASSPGDGQGAEQYF
V gene: TRBV25-1
J gene: TRBJ2-7

CDR3 protein: CASSKATDSGNQPQHF
V gene: TRBV21-1
J gene: TRBJ1-5

CDR3 protein: CSARDGQDTGELFF
V gene: TRBV20-1
J gene: TRBJ2-2

CDR3 protein: CASSARQGDNSPLHF
V gene: TRBV9
J gene: TRBJ1-6

CDR3 protein: CASSLSGQGQFF
V gene: TRBV7-9
J gene: TRBJ2-1

CDR3 protein: CASSPGQGYNSPLHF
V gene: TRBV16
J gene: TRBJ1-6

CDR3 protein: CASSSTGNEQFF
V gene: TRBV12-3/TRBV12-4
J gene: TRBJ2-1

CDR3 protein: CASSTDKGPHEQYF
V gene: TRBV6-2/TRBV6-3
J gene: TRBJ2-7

CDR3 protein: CASSLFLSDGLISTNEKLFF
V gene: TRBV5-8
J gene: TRBJ1-4

CDR3 protein: CASSPYTGQNYGYTF
V gene: TRBV7-7
J gene: TRBJ1-2

CDR3 protein: CSARDIAGEDNEQFF
V gene: TRBV20-1
J gene: TRBJ2-1

CDR3 protein: CASSQAGDREWVVITGELFF
V gene: TRBV4-1
J gene: TRBJ2-2

CDR3 protein: CASSLEGSSYNEQFF
V gene: TRBV5-1
J gene: TRBJ2-1

CDR3 protein: CASSAPPRLDEQFF
V gene: TRBV9
J gene: TRBJ2-1

CDR3 protein: CASSQSTGRPILKGAFF
V gene: TRBV4-2
J gene: TRBJ1-1

CDR3 protein: CSARGGDREDEQYF
V gene: TRBV20-1
J gene: TRBJ2-7

CDR3 protein: CSVLAGVNTGELFF
V gene: TRBV29-1
J gene: TRBJ2-2

CDR3 protein: CSPPPGIPIYGYTF
V gene: TRBV20-1
J gene: TRBJ1-2

CDR3 protein: CSVVDQGDYGYTF
V gene: TRBV29-1
J gene: TRBJ1-2

CDR3 protein: CASRPNRDRNPITQETQYF
V gene: TRBV28
J gene: TRBJ2-5

CDR3 protein: CASSSVPWEQYF
V gene: TRBV5-4
J gene: TRBJ2-7

CDR3 protein: CSVSRLAGDADTQYF
V gene: TRBV29-1
J gene: TRBJ2-3

CDR3 protein: CASTRAEETQYF
V gene: TRBV13
J gene: TRBJ2-5

CDR3 protein: CASTSGLWYEQYF
V gene: TRBV7-9
J gene: TRBJ2-7

CDR3 protein: CASSWGPGELFF
V gene: TRBV28
J gene: TRBJ2-2

CDR3 protein: CASSRRGPPSYNEQFF
V gene: TRBV14
J gene: TRBJ2-1

CDR3 protein: CASSSGLAGVYEQYF
V gene: TRBV7-9
J gene: TRBJ2-7

CDR3 protein: CASSKLGLAGGPGWSYNEQFF
V gene: TRBV21-1
J gene: TRBJ2-1

CDR3 protein: CASSDGAGGDYEQYF
V gene: TRBV2
J gene: TRBJ2-7

CDR3 protein: CAISEDRGYEQYF
V gene: TRBV10-3
J gene: TRBJ2-7

CDR3 protein: CASSLGRGGPQHF
V gene: TRBV11-3
J gene: TRBJ1-5

CDR3 protein: CASSQESGGVYNEQFF
V gene: TRBV4-3
J gene: TRBJ2-1

CDR3 protein: CASSWIGQDPSEQYF
V gene: TRBV5-1
J gene: TRBJ2-7

CDR3 protein: CASSQVQETYEQYF
V gene: TRBV4-3
J gene: TRBJ2-7